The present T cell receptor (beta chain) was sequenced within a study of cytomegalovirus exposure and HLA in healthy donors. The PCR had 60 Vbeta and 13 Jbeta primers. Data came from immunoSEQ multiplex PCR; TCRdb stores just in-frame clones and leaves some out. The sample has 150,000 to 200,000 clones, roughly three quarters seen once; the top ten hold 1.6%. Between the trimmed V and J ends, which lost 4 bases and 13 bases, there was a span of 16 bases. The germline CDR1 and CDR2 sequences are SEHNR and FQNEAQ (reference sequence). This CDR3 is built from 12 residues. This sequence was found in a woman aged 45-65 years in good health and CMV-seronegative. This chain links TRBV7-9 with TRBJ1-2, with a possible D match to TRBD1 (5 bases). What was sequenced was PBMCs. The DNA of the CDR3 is TGTGCCAGCAGCTCTTTGACACGGGGGATCACCTTC. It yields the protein CASSSLTRGITF.